Presented here are 12 T cell receptor beta chains from one specimen sequenced in a study of T-cell reconstitution after alpha-beta-depleted transplantation in children. Unique molecular identifiers tagged the TCRbeta library. In TCRdb, the PCR reads were re-called with MiXCR into one record per CDR3 protein. The sample includes 580,000 or so distinct CDR3 sequences, more than 20% of them seen just once. The specimen comprised PBMCs, mostly from graft donor cells, sampled 360 days after TCRalphabeta/CD19-depleted stem cell transplant. Receptors were obtained from a boy under two years old who had a stem cell transplant for acute myeloid leukemia, so the T cells may come from the graft donor.

In its sample, this clonotype was seen a few times. This chain links TRBV6-5 with TRBJ1-2; possible D gene TRBD1, 5 bases. The length of the CDR3 is 15 residues. V dropped 4 bases and J dropped 4 bases, with 16 bases sitting between them. CDR1 and CDR2 from the germline V gene are MNHEY and SVGAGI. CDR3 residues: CASSSSGSRVYGYTF. The DNA of the CDR3 is TGTGCCAGCAGTTCCTCAGGGTCACGAGTCTATGGCTACACCTTC.

This clonotype was detected many times. This sequence joins TRBV20-1 and TRBJ1-2, with TRBD1 as a possible D gene (5 bases). The CDR3 runs to 13 residues. Germline V gene sequence: CDR1 DFQATT, CDR2 SNEGSKA (reference sequence). Between the trimmed V and J ends, which lost 1 base and 4 bases, there was a span of 10 bases. The CDR3 region has the DNA TGCAGTGCTAGAGGGGGCAGCGTCTATGGCTACACCTTC. Amino acids: CSARGGSVYGYTF.

The J gene is TRBJ2-1, the V gene TRBV20-1; the D gene is possibly TRBD2 (5 bases). V shed 0 bases and J shed 6 bases, with 18 bases lying between them. The CDR3 loop spans 16 amino acids. Germline CDR1 and CDR2: DFQATT and SNEGSKA (reference sequence). CDR3 in amino acids: CSARDPRGRIINEQFF. CDR3 in DNA: TGCAGTGCTAGAGATCCCCGGGGAAGGATAATCAATGAGCAGTTCTTC.

This clonotype has just a few counts. This sequence joins TRBV10-3 and TRBJ1-1, with D unclear. Germline V lookup: CDR1 ENHRY, CDR2 SYGVKD. The CDR3 extends over 14 amino acids. The V and J ends lost 2 bases and 0 bases respectively, with 7 bases between them. The CDR3 DNA reads as TGTGCCATCAGTGAGGCCAGTATGAACACTGAAGCTTTCTTT. It encodes CAISEASMNTEAFF.

This clonotype was detected many times. The J gene is TRBJ2-1, the V gene TRBV6-2 or TRBV6-3; D possibly corresponds to TRBD1 (6 bases). V was clipped by 6 bases and J by 14 bases, with 11 bases between them. Germline loops: CDR1 MNHEY, CDR2 SVGEGT. There are 10 residues in the CDR3. The CDR3: CASSSGVEFF. The DNA of the CDR3 is TGTGCCAGCAGCTCAGGGGTTGAGTTCTTC.

This clonotype was seen only a few times. The V gene is TRBV29-1, the J gene TRBJ1-2; D gene unclear. Germline V gives CDR1 SQVTM, CDR2 ANQGSEA. The ends were cut back, 2 bases at V and 3 bases at J, with 7 bases in the middle. The CDR3 has 12 amino acids. CDR3 sequence reads: CSVERQDYGYTF. The CDR3 nucleotides read TGCAGCGTTGAACGTCAGGACTATGGCTACACCTTC.

Ten or more counts support this clonotype. V gene TRBV28 combines with J gene TRBJ2-5, with a possible D match to TRBD1 (5 bases). The CDR3 runs 16 residues. Trimming removed 6 bases at V and 2 bases at J, with 19 bases between. CDR1 MDHEN and CDR2 SYDVKM come from the germline V gene. CDR3 region: CASRDGSGLWQETQYF. In nucleotides, the CDR3 is TGTGCCAGCAGGGATGGTTCAGGGCTTTGGCAAGAGACCCAGTACTTC.

In its sample, this clonotype was seen many times. The chain combines TRBV10-3 with TRBJ2-2; D remains unclear. CDR3 length equals 14 residues. Germline V gene lookup returns CDR1 ENHRY and CDR2 SYGVKD. V was shortened by 4 bases and J by 3 bases, with 9 bases between the two germline ends. CDR3 bases: TGTGCCATCAGTGGCGGACGAGACACCGGGGAGCTGTTTTTT. Its translation: CAISGGRDTGELFF.

This clonotype was detected only once. V is TRBV28 and J is TRBJ1-5; 7 bases agree with TRBD1. The V segment lost 7 bases and the J segment 0 bases; nucleotides outside the gene matches: 9. The germline gives CDR1 MDHEN, CDR2 SYDVKM. The CDR3 is 16 amino acids. CDR3 DNA: TGTGCCAGCACGCGAACAGGGGAATATAGCAATCAGCCCCAGCATTTT. This gives the protein CASTRTGEYSNQPQHF.

V gene TRBV7-6 combines with J gene TRBJ1-4, with TRBD1 as a possible D gene (5 bases). The CDR3 sequence is 14 residues long. V was pared by 5 bases and J by 5 bases, with 12 bases between. CDR1 is SGHVS, CDR2 FNYEAQ, per germline. CDR3 in DNA: TGTGCCAGCAGCGCCGACAGATGGAATGAAAAACTGTTTTTT. Residues: CASSADRWNEKLFF.

This clonotype has a count of ten or more. The chain employs TRBV5-5 and TRBJ2-2; D not resolved. The CDR3 spans 16 residues. Germline-derived CDR1 and CDR2 are SGHKS and YYEKEE (reference sequence). The V gene lost 0 bases and the J gene lost 4 bases, with 13 bases spanning the gap. CDR3 DNA sequence: TGTGCCAGCAGCTTGGGACATTCGGAGCCCACCGGGGAGCTGTTTTTT. This translates into CASSLGHSEPTGELFF.

This clonotype was recorded a few times. The chain employs TRBV12-3 or TRBV12-4 and TRBJ2-4, with unresolved D. Trimming pared 2 bases from V and 5 bases from J, leaving 7 bases between. The CDR3 length is 13 residues. CDR3 DNA: TGTGCCAGCAGTTTAACTGGGCAAAACATTCAGTACTTC. Encoded protein: CASSLTGQNIQYF.